This record concerns one T cell receptor beta chain sequence. Its antigen remains unidentified. Among the patients, none had received any treatment before thyroid surgery. These data are taken from a study of metastatic and nonmetastatic thyroid tumors. Turning to the study itself: Repertoires of blood and of tissue (tumor or nodule) from malignant and benign thyroid patients were compared. Study results and limitations: It was reported that TCR beta diversity was significantly higher in malignant thyroid tumors than benign nodules, in blood and tumor.

The CDR3 spans 16 residues. CDR1 SGHAT and CDR2 FQNNGV come from the germline V gene. The V end lost 4 bases, the J end lost 0 bases, and 12 bases lay between the germline ends. Methods used by the authors: In papillary thyroid cancer, a distant-metastasis classifier was built using CDR3 differences across clinicopathological groups. TCRdb re-clonotyped the PCR reads through MiXCR. The V and J calls were not made by the authors but by TCRdb's processing. The sample consists of about 16,000 clones, about 24% of them appearing once. This chain uses TRBV11-2 with TRBJ2-2, with D possibly being TRBD2 (6 bases). The sequenced sample was adjacent normal tissue. The sequence was obtained from a female donor with papillary thyroid cancer or a benign thyroid nodule (not recorded which). Some clones in this sample may be carry-over from other donors' samples. The CDR3 DNA reads TGTGCCAGCAGCTCCTCGGGACTCTCGAACACCGGGGAGCTGTTTTTT. Its translation is CASSSSGLSNTGELFF.